What follows are 32 T cell receptor beta chains derived from one specimen sequenced in a study of cytomegalovirus exposure and HLA in healthy donors. This table comes from immunoSEQ multiplex PCR, and its TCRdb copy is limited to in-frame clones, with some not included. The repertoire has about 150,000 clones, roughly 92% of them found once; the top ten carry about 0.64%. Sequencing input: PBMCs. The receptors originated from a man in his late teens or twenties in good health and CMV-seronegative.

Concerning this clone: This CDR3 is also generated by other DNA sequences in the sample. This sequence joins TRBV19 and TRBJ2-2; D might be TRBD1 (6 bases). Germline assignment: CDR1 LNHDA and CDR2 SQIVND (reference sequence). This CDR3 contains 13 residues. Trimming shortened V by 6 bases and J by 5 bases, and 10 bases separated the two germline ends. The CDR3 spells CASSLRGTGELFF. The CDR3 nucleotides are TGTGCCAGTAGCCTAAGGGGGACCGGGGAGCTGTTTTTT.

This rearrangement joins TRBV5-1 to TRBJ1-1, with TRBD1 matching over 7 bases. V lost 3 bases, J lost 1 base, and 9 bases stayed unmatched. CDR1 is SGHRS and CDR2 is YFSETQ in the germline V gene. The CDR3 covers 16 residues. CDR3 protein: CASSSGQASPNTEAFF. DNA for the CDR3: TGCGCCAGCAGCTCCGGACAGGCTAGTCCGAACACTGAAGCTTTCTTT.

The chain uses TRBV7-8 and TRBJ2-3; weak D call: TRBD2 (6 bases). Trimming removed 2 bases at V and 1 base at J, with 10 bases between. The length of the CDR3 is 15 residues. The germline CDR1 and CDR2 sequences are SGHVS and FQNEAQ. CDR3 in DNA: TGTGCCAGCAGCTTACCTAGCGTGGGCACAGATACGCAGTATTTT. Its protein product is CASSLPSVGTDTQYF.

This clone was found once. V usage is TRBV16 and J usage is TRBJ1-5; TRBD1 is a possible D gene (5 bases). This CDR3 comprises 13 residues. The V gene lost 4 bases and the J gene lost 3 bases, with 7 bases spanning the gap. Germline V lookup: CDR1 KGHSY, CDR2 FQNENV. The CDR3 spells CASSRQFNQPQHF. The CDR3 region has the DNA TGTGCCAGCAGCCGACAGTTCAATCAGCCCCAGCATTTT.

The chain has TRBV9 and TRBJ2-3; 13 positions agree with TRBD2. Germline V gene data show CDR1 as SGDLS and CDR2 as YYNGEE. V was pared by 7 bases and J by 4 bases, with 9 bases of the junction left unmatched. The CDR3 runs to 16 residues. The CDR3 nucleotides are TGTGCCAGCGCGGGACTAGCGGGGATTGGTGCAGATACGCAGTATTTT. Translation gives CASAGLAGIGADTQYF.

The genes are TRBV27 and TRBJ1-1; the D is unclear. The germline V gene has CDR1 MNHEY and CDR2 SMNVEV (reference sequence). This CDR3 has 13 residues. Trimming took 5 bases from V and 1 from J, leaving 8 bases between them. In nucleotides, the CDR3 is TGTGCCAGCAGTACTCGACAGAACACTGAAGCTTTCTTT. The encoded protein is CASSTRQNTEAFF.

V is TRBV7-9 and J is TRBJ1-1; 9 nucleotides line up with TRBD1. Germline V gene lookup returns CDR1 SEHNR and CDR2 FQNEAQ (reference sequence). The CDR3 spans 15 residues. Trimming took 5 bases from V and 1 from J; bases not matched to a gene: 5. CDR3 protein: CASSPGTGRNTEAFF. The CDR3 DNA sequence: TGTGCCAGCAGCCCCGGGACAGGGAGGAACACTGAAGCTTTCTTT.

The table lists this clone with a few counts. This chain links TRBV5-1 with TRBJ2-7; 8 bases agree with TRBD1. V shed 1 base, J shed 7 bases, and the junction held 10 bases outside the gene matches. The germline CDR1 and CDR2 sequences are SGHRS and YFSETQ. The CDR3 is 15 residues long. CDR3 in amino acids: CASSLFETGVREQYF. The CDR3 DNA follows: TGCGCCAGCAGCTTGTTCGAGACAGGGGTGAGAGAGCAGTACTTC.

The J gene is TRBJ2-5, the V gene TRBV27, with 8 bases lining up with TRBD2. This CDR3 region has 16 residues. Trimming at V came to 6 bases and at J to 2 bases, leaving 11 bases not matched to a gene. The germline V gene encodes CDR1 MNHEY and CDR2 SMNVEV (reference sequence). The CDR3 spells CASRKLASGSQETQYF. CDR3 nucleotide sequence: TGTGCCAGCAGGAAATTGGCTAGCGGGTCACAAGAGACCCAGTACTTC.

The genes are TRBV4-1 and TRBJ2-5; tentative D call: TRBD2 (6 bases). V lost 5 bases, J lost 5 bases, and 15 bases lay in between. CDR1 is MGHRA, CDR2 YSYEKL, per germline. This CDR3 comprises 14 residues. This CDR3 is CASSSREWRETQYF. The CDR3 DNA follows: TGCGCCAGCAGCTCCCGGGAGTGGCGGGAGACCCAGTACTTC.

V usage is TRBV9 and J usage is TRBJ1-4; D might be TRBD1 (6 bases). Trimming took off 0 bases at V and 5 bases at J, with 11 bases between the two ends. The CDR3 sequence is 15 residues long. Germline V gives CDR1 SGDLS, CDR2 YYNGEE. The CDR3 is CASSVGGRGNEKLFF. The CDR3 region has the DNA TGTGCCAGCAGCGTAGGTGGTAGGGGGAATGAAAAACTGTTTTTT.

Remarks on this clone: The sample carries other DNA sequences with the same CDR3. The chain is built from TRBV5-1 and TRBJ2-5, with 9 bases lining up with TRBD2. V lost 5 bases and J lost 5; bases outside the gene matches: 7. Germline loops: CDR1 SGHRS, CDR2 YFSETQ. CDR3 length: 14 amino acids. CDR3 protein: CASRPGLAGETQYF. CDR3 coding DNA: TGCGCCAGCAGGCCGGGACTAGCTGGGGAGACCCAGTACTTC.

This rearrangement joins TRBV5-1 to TRBJ1-6, with 7 positions matching TRBD1. Germline values: CDR1 SGHRS, CDR2 YFSETQ. V lost 0 bases to trimming and J lost 7 bases; unmatched junction nucleotides: 7. The length of the CDR3 is 16 residues. In DNA, the CDR3 is TGCGCCAGCAGCTTGGACATAGACAGGGTGAATTCACCCCTCCACTTT. Protein sequence: CASSLDIDRVNSPLHF. Full variable domain (rest looked up from reference TRBV5-1 and TRBJ1-6): KAGVTQTPRYLIKTRGQQVTLSCSPISGHRSVSWYQQTPGQGLQFLFEYFSETQRNKGNFPGRFSGRQFSNSRSEMNVSTLELGDSALYLCASSLDIDRVNSPLHFGNGTRLTVT.

This chain joins TRBV7-2 and TRBJ2-3; TRBD1 might be the D (6 bases). V was pared by 4 bases and J by 5 bases, with 19 bases between. Per germline, CDR1 SGHTA and CDR2 FQGNSA. The CDR3 length is 16 residues. CDR3 bases: TGTGCCAGCAGCTCCCAAGGCAGGGGTTCGGTAGATACGCAGTATTTT. This translates into CASSSQGRGSVDTQYF.

Only one count was recorded for this clone. This chain links TRBV19 with TRBJ2-2; perhaps TRBD1 as D (6 bases). The CDR3 is 15 amino acids. In germline, CDR1 is LNHDA, CDR2 SQIVND (reference sequence). The ends were cut back, 7 bases at V and 4 bases at J, with 16 bases in the middle. The CDR3 region has the DNA TGTGCCAGTACCACATGGACAGCGATCACCGGGGAGCTGTTTTTT. Translated, it gives CASTTWTAITGELFF.

The rearrangement links TRBV11-2 to TRBJ2-5, with D tentatively TRBD1 (5 bases). Germline values: CDR1 SGHAT, CDR2 FQNNGV. CDR3 length equals 15 residues. V lost 2 bases and J 5 bases, leaving 15 bases between the germline ends. CDR3 DNA: TGTGCCAGCAGCTTAAAAGGCAGGGTGTTGGAGACCCAGTACTTC. This translates into CASSLKGRVLETQYF.

The rearrangement uses TRBV30 and TRBJ1-2; D gene uncertain. The CDR3 sequence is 15 residues long. Germline CDR1 is GTSNPN and CDR2 is SVGIG (reference sequence). The V gene lost 0 bases and the J gene lost 6 bases, with 17 bases spanning the gap. This chain's CDR3 is CAWSVNSGDRNGYTF. In nucleotides, the CDR3 is TGTGCCTGGAGTGTAAATAGCGGGGATCGGAATGGCTACACCTTC.

The rearrangement joins TRBV29-1 to TRBJ2-7; TRBD1 might be the D (5 bases). This CDR3 comprises 15 residues. The germline V gene encodes CDR1 SQVTM and CDR2 ANQGSEA. V gave up 0 bases and J gave up 3 bases, with 15 bases separating them. CDR3: CSVEDPVQGNYEQYF. The CDR3 DNA reads as TGCAGCGTTGAAGATCCCGTGCAGGGTAACTACGAGCAGTACTTC.

The V gene is TRBV9, the J gene TRBJ2-3, with D tentatively TRBD2 (5 bases). V was cut by 0 bases and J by 1 base, with 15 bases left in between. This CDR3 spans 17 amino acids. Germline V gene data show CDR1 as SGDLS and CDR2 as YYNGEE. Written as DNA, the CDR3 is TGTGCCAGCAGCGTAGGTCCTAGCCCAGGACGCACAGATACGCAGTATTTT. Translated: CASSVGPSPGRTDTQYF.

This rearrangement joins TRBV6-1 to TRBJ2-3, with 7 bases aligning to TRBD2. The V gene end was trimmed by 11 bases and the J gene end by 2 bases; junction bases not matched to a gene: 7. Looked up from germline, CDR1 is MNHNS and CDR2 is SASEGT. This CDR3 region has 13 residues. The CDR3 region is CAGESGATDTQYF. The CDR3 DNA follows: TGTGCCGGGGAGAGCGGGGCCACAGATACGCAGTATTTT.

This chain connects TRBV30 to TRBJ2-6, with a weak D call TRBD2 (6 bases). In germline, CDR1 is GTSNPN, CDR2 SVGIG (reference sequence). The CDR3 totals 17 residues. The V gene lost 3 bases and the J gene lost 0 bases, with 15 bases spanning the gap. In DNA, the CDR3 is TGTGCCTGGAGGCGGGGCAGGACCCGCTCTGGGGCCAACGTCCTGACTTTC. Translated: CAWRRGRTRSGANVLTF.

This clone came up a few times. The chain couples TRBV9 to TRBJ2-1; 9 bases are shared with TRBD2. Germline V gene lookup returns CDR1 SGDLS and CDR2 YYNGEE. J gave up 7 bases and V 6 bases, and 5 bases lay outside the gene matches. The CDR3 consists of 13 residues. DNA of the CDR3: TGTGCCAGCAACGGCGGGGGGGCAAATGAGCAGTTCTTC. Its protein is CASNGGGANEQFF.

V gene TRBV7-2 combines with J gene TRBJ2-1; TRBD2 aligns across 11 bases. After removal of 5 bases from V and 10 bases from J, the junction contained 10 bases not matched to a gene. The CDR3 consists of 15 residues. The germline gives CDR1 SGHTA, CDR2 FQGNSA. Here the CDR3 DNA reads TGTGCCAGCAGCCCCCGGACTAGCGGGCTCAGGGAGCAGTTCTTC. Protein sequence: CASSPRTSGLREQFF. Based on the CDR3 plus reference TRBV7-2 and TRBJ2-1, the full variable domain is GAGVSQSPSNKVTEKGKDVELRCDPISGHTALYWYRQSLGQGLEFLIYFQGNSAPDKSGLPSDRFSAERTGGSVSTLTIQRTQQEDSAVYLCASSPRTSGLREQFFGPGTRLTVL.

The table lists this clone with a count of one. The V call is TRBV11-3, the J call TRBJ2-1, with 10 nucleotides matching TRBD2. The CDR3 is made up of 16 amino acids. The trim removed 0 bases at V and 9 bases at J, leaving 8 bases unmatched. CDR1 is SGHNT and CDR2 is YENEEA in the germline V gene. The chain's CDR3 is CASSLEGSGRGFEQFF. The CDR3 nucleotides are TGTGCCAGCAGCTTAGAAGGAAGCGGGAGGGGTTTTGAGCAGTTCTTC.

The CDR3 DNA is TGTGCCAGCAGCCTACGGGGGGGGCGCTCCAATGAGCAGTTCTTC. Translating gives CASSLRGGRSNEQFF. This rearrangement joins TRBV6-1 to TRBJ2-1; 8 bases align to TRBD2. This CDR3 has 15 amino acids. Germline trimming cut 6 bases from V and 6 bases from J; bases unmatched to any gene: 10. Germline CDR1 is MNHNS and CDR2 is SASEGT.

V and J are TRBV7-2 and TRBJ1-2, with 7 bases aligning to TRBD1. V shed 5 bases and J 8 bases; nucleotides not matched to a gene: 8. Per germline, CDR1 SGHTA and CDR2 FQGNSA. This CDR3 is 13 amino acids long. For the CDR3, the DNA is TGTGCCAGCAGCAGGCACAGGGGTTCCGGCTACACCTTC. It yields the protein CASSRHRGSGYTF.

J is TRBJ2-1 and V is TRBV18, with 8 bases lining up with TRBD1. The V and J ends lost 2 bases and 2 bases, in that order; junction bases with no gene match: 5. The CDR3 totals 16 residues. The V gene's germline CDR1 is KGHSH and CDR2 LQKENI. The CDR3, as DNA: TGTGCCAGCTCACCAATTGGGACAGGACCCTACAATGAGCAGTTCTTC. Translating it yields CASSPIGTGPYNEQFF.

This clone was seen once. The CDR3 coding sequence is TGTGCCAGCAGCGTAAATGGAGGACAGGGTAGGGGCACCGGGGAGCTGTTTTTT. Translation gives CASSVNGGQGRGTGELFF. The V gene is TRBV9, the J gene TRBJ2-2, with TRBD1 matching over 8 bases. The germline V gene encodes CDR1 SGDLS and CDR2 YYNGEE. The CDR3 consists of 18 residues. Unmatched junction bases numbered 12, after V lost 1 base and J lost 4 bases. Full variable domain (outside the CDR3, taken from reference TRBV9 and TRBJ2-2): DSGVTQTPKHLITATGQRVTLRCSPRSGDLSVYWYQQSLDQGLQFLIQYYNGEERAKGNILERFSAQQFPDLHSELNLSSLELGDSALYFCASSVNGGQGRGTGELFFGEGSRLTVL.

The chain carries TRBV30 and TRBJ2-7, with 8 bases matching TRBD1. CDR1 and CDR2 from the germline V gene are GTSNPN and SVGIG (reference sequence). After removal of 1 base from V and 0 bases from J, the junction contained 8 bases not matched to a gene. This CDR3 has 16 residues. The DNA of the CDR3 is TGTGCCTGGAGTGACCCCGGGACAGGTAGCTCCTACGAGCAGTACTTC. Residues: CAWSDPGTGSSYEQYF.

This rearrangement joins TRBV18 to TRBJ1-4; possibly TRBD1 for D (6 bases). The CDR3 sequence is 13 residues long. CDR1 is KGHSH, CDR2 LQKENI, per germline. Trimming took off 5 bases at V and 11 bases at J, with 15 bases between the two ends. DNA for the CDR3: TGTGCCAGCTCAACAGGGTTCCGTGTGAAACTGTTTTTT. Translated: CASSTGFRVKLFF. Filled out from reference TRBV18 and TRBJ1-4, the complete variable domain reads NAGVMQNPRHLVRRRGQEARLRCSPMKGHSHVYWYRQLPEEGLKFMVYLQKENIIDESGMPKERFSAEFPKEGPSILRIQQVVRGDSAAYFCASSTGFRVKLFFGSGTQLSVL.

The table lists this clone with a count of one. DNA for the CDR3: TGTGCCAGCAGTGAATCTCAGATGGACGAGCAGTACTTC. Protein sequence: CASSESQMDEQYF. The chain is built from TRBV25-1 and TRBJ2-7; D gene ambiguous. This CDR3 has 13 residues. Deletions cut 1 base from V and 5 bases from J, with 9 bases between. Germline CDR1 reads MGHDK; CDR2 reads SYGVNS.

V and J are TRBV5-1 and TRBJ2-6, with 7 bases identical to TRBD1. Unmatched junction bases numbered 6, after V lost 5 bases and J lost 4 bases. This CDR3 has 15 residues. The germline CDR1 and CDR2 sequences are SGHRS and YFSETQ. DNA of the CDR3: TGCGCCAGCAGTACAGGGGCCTCCGGGGCCAACGTCCTGACTTTC. Protein sequence: CASSTGASGANVLTF.